Presented here are 14 T cell receptor beta chains from one specimen sequenced in a study of CD8+ T cells in alopecia areata (dated by TCRdb to between 2018 and 2020). The library was built by means of the immunoSEQ multiplex PCR assay. RNA was extracted from all samples and reverse transcribed into cDNA as template for TCR sequencing. The table was pulled from immuneACCESS by TCRdb, which kept in-frame rearrangements only. Such tables lose some clones; where checked, under half of the loss comes from unresolved V genes, and the rest has no known cause. In all, the sample holds 70,000 to 95,000 clones, and just over 50% of those were seen once. 5.7% of the sample comes from the top ten. The sequenced material came from NKG2D-high CD8+ T cells sorted from blood. The cell subset or site label on this specimen signifies: sorted CD8+ NKG2D-high blood T cells. The origin of the receptors is a human donor with alopecia areata.

This chain links TRBV4-2 with TRBJ2-7; D might be TRBD1 (5 bases). The CDR3 covers 13 residues. The V gene's germline CDR1 is LGHNA and CDR2 YNFKEQ. The V and J ends lost 1 base and 4 bases respectively, with 8 bases between them. CDR3 in DNA: TGTGCCAGCAGCCAAGGGGGCCTATACGAGCAGTACTTC. Its translation: CASSQGGLYEQYF.

V gene TRBV5-1 combines with J gene TRBJ2-7, with 11 nucleotides matching TRBD1. In germline, CDR1 is SGHRS, CDR2 YFSETQ. V gave up 3 bases and J gave up 4 bases; unmatched junction bases: 6. There are 15 residues in the CDR3. DNA of the CDR3: TGCGCCAGCAGCTCGATAGGACAGGGGGCTTACGAGCAGTACTTC. It translates to CASSSIGQGAYEQYF. Drawing the rest from reference TRBV5-1 and TRBJ2-7, the complete variable domain is KAGVTQTPRYLIKTRGQQVTLSCSPISGHRSVSWYQQTPGQGLQFLFEYFSETQRNKGNFPGRFSGRQFSNSRSEMNVSTLELGDSALYLCASSSIGQGAYEQYFGPGTRLTVT.

This clone showed up just a few times. V is TRBV2 and J is TRBJ2-3; 10 positions match TRBD1. The J segment lost 4 bases and the V segment lost 10 bases, leaving 11 bases of the junction unmatched. The CDR3 covers 15 residues. Per the germline V gene, CDR1 is SNHLY and CDR2 is FYNNEI. The CDR3 DNA reads TGTGCCAACAGCCGGACAGGGGGAGGCGCAGATACGCAGTATTTT. Protein sequence: CANSRTGGGADTQYF.

The chain employs TRBV5-1 and TRBJ2-3, with D tentatively TRBD1 (6 bases). Trimming removed 2 bases at V and 1 base at J, with 14 bases between. This CDR3 region has 16 residues. Germline V gene sequence: CDR1 SGHRS, CDR2 YFSETQ. This CDR3 reads CASSLATDSRTDTQYF. The CDR3 DNA reads TGCGCCAGCAGCTTAGCGACGGACAGCCGCACAGATACGCAGTATTTT.

This clone was seen more than once but under ten times. The chain couples TRBV6-6 to TRBJ2-3, with D unresolved. Between the trimmed V and J ends, which lost 5 bases and 1 base, there was a span of 10 bases. Germline-derived CDR1 and CDR2 are MNHNY and SVGAGI (reference sequence). This CDR3 spans 14 amino acids. The CDR3 DNA reads as TGTGCCAGCAGTGGTGAAAAGGGCACAGATACGCAGTATTTT. Encoded protein: CASSGEKGTDTQYF.

This clone is a singleton in its sample. The chain combines TRBV7-8 with TRBJ2-1; D gene uncertain. Per the germline V gene, CDR1 is SGHVS and CDR2 is FQNEAQ. V was trimmed by 5 bases and J by 1 base, leaving 9 bases between them. The CDR3 runs 14 residues. CDR3 loop: CASSPTRSYNEQFF. CDR3 in DNA: TGTGCCAGCAGCCCCACCCGATCCTACAATGAGCAGTTCTTC. The complete variable domain, with remaining parts taken from reference TRBV7-8 and TRBJ2-1, reads GAGVSQSPRYKVAKRGQDVALRCDPISGHVSLFWYQQALGQGPEFLTYFQNEAQLDKSGLPSDRFFAERPEGSVSTLKIQRTQQEDSAVYLCASSPTRSYNEQFFGPGTRLTVL.

The rearrangement links TRBV4-1 to TRBJ2-3; D might be TRBD1 (6 bases). This CDR3 is built from 16 residues. Germline V gene data show CDR1 as MGHRA and CDR2 as YSYEKL. Between the trimmed V and J ends, which lost 0 bases and 6 bases, there was a span of 16 bases. In DNA form, the CDR3 reads TGCGCCAGCAGCCAAGATTGGGCCAGGGGTGGGGATACGCAGTATTTT. As protein: CASSQDWARGGDTQYF.

The chain uses TRBV29-1 and TRBJ2-7; D unclear. CDR1 is SQVTM, CDR2 ANQGSEA, per germline. The CDR3 runs 14 residues. V lost 0 bases and J lost 2, with 11 bases in between. In nucleotides, the CDR3 is TGCAGCGTTGAAGAGGGGTATCCCACCTACGAGCAGTACTTC. It specifies CSVEEGYPTYEQYF.

This chain links TRBV6-5 with TRBJ1-1; D perhaps matches TRBD1 (5 bases). V was clipped by 3 bases and J by 1 base, with 12 bases between them. Germline CDR1 reads MNHEY; CDR2 reads SVGAGI. The CDR3 consists of 15 residues. In DNA, the CDR3 is TGTGCCAGCAGTTATTATCGGGACGGGAACACTGAAGCTTTCTTT. Its protein is CASSYYRDGNTEAFF.

In its sample, this clone was seen a few times. The CDR3 DNA follows: TGTGCCAGCAGTTTGTCGGACAGGGGATTGGAGACCCAGTACTTC. Protein product: CASSLSDRGLETQYF. The chain uses TRBV27 and TRBJ2-5; 9 positions agree with TRBD1. V lost 3 bases and J lost 5; bases outside the gene matches: 7. CDR3 length: 15 amino acids. The germline V gene encodes CDR1 MNHEY and CDR2 SMNVEV (reference sequence).

The V gene is TRBV5-6, the J gene TRBJ1-1; perhaps TRBD1 as D (5 bases). Germline assignment: CDR1 SGHDT and CDR2 YYEEEE. Trimming cost V 0 bases and J 4 bases, with 10 bases left between them. This CDR3 has 14 amino acids. The CDR3 sequence is CASSLGLGGTEAFF. The CDR3, as DNA: TGTGCCAGCAGCTTGGGACTTGGGGGCACTGAAGCTTTCTTT.

The rearrangement joins TRBV30 to TRBJ1-2, with a weak D call TRBD1 (5 bases). This CDR3 is built from 13 residues. V was trimmed by 8 bases and J by 4 bases, leaving 17 bases between them. Germline lookup yields CDR1 GTSNPN and CDR2 SVGIG (reference sequence). The CDR3 loop reads CAGPGVGAYGYTF. The CDR3 bases are TGTGCCGGACCGGGGGTCGGGGCCTATGGCTACACCTTC.

This clone was counted only a few times. The chain recombines TRBV29-1 with TRBJ2-6, with unresolved D. The CDR3 has 19 amino acids. Germline CDR1 reads SQVTM; CDR2 reads ANQGSEA. Trimming stripped 0 bases from V and 0 bases from J, with 18 bases between. CDR3 sequence (DNA): TGCAGCGTTGAAGATTCCCGGGCAGGTCTGGGCTCTGGGGCCAACGTCCTGACTTTC. This translates into CSVEDSRAGLGSGANVLTF. Supplemented by reference TRBV29-1 and TRBJ2-6, the full variable domain reads SAVISQKPSRDICQRGTSLTIQCQVDSQVTMMFWYRQQPGQSLTLIATANQGSEATYESGFVIDKFPISRPNLTFSTLTVSNMSPEDSSIYLCSVEDSRAGLGSGANVLTFGAGSRLTVL.

The chain links TRBV7-9 to TRBJ2-3, with D perhaps given as TRBD1 or TRBD2 (5 bases each). Germline CDR1 SEHNR, CDR2 FQNEAQ (reference sequence). V was trimmed by 4 bases and J by 14 bases, leaving 19 bases between them. This CDR3 comprises 13 residues. CDR3 residues: CASSSGTSRGWYF. For the CDR3, the DNA is TGTGCCAGCAGCTCAGGGACCTCGCGCGGGTGGTATTTT.